These 20 T cell receptor beta chains originate from one sample sequenced in a study of T cell clonality in common variable immunodeficiency. General study results and limits: In common variable immunodeficiency, TCR beta chains reportedly carried fewer deletions and N-nucleotide insertions.

The method was immunoSEQ multiplex PCR; TCRdb's version includes in-frame clones alone and lacks a portion of them. There are 15,000 to 25,000 clones in the sample, none observed a single time. Antigens for these TCRs are unknown. What was sequenced was peripheral blood mononuclear cells. The receptors were sampled from a human donor with common variable immunodeficiency.

This clone was counted only a few times. The CDR3 end is not reached by the read, which stops 3 residues before it; the germline J gene fills it in. The rearrangement uses TRBV18 and TRBJ1-2; 7 nucleotides align to TRBD1. The CDR3 is 13 amino acids. CDR1 KGHSH and CDR2 LQKENI come from the germline V gene. V gave up 1 base and J gave up 7 bases; unmatched junction bases: 3. The DNA read from the CDR3 is TGTGCCAGCTCACCACAGGGGGCGAGTGGC. Its translation: CASSPQGASG. The complete CDR3 sequence is CASSPQGASGYTF.

Notes on this clone: The CDR3 end falls 3 residues outside the read, so it is completed with the germline J gene. The gene calls are TRBV2 and TRBJ2-2; D is uncertain. Germline CDR1 SNHLY, CDR2 FYNNEI. The CDR3 runs to 14 residues. Trimming pared 8 bases from V and 1 base from J, leaving 11 bases between. The CDR3 here is CASGERENTGELFF. CDR3 DNA (partial): TGTGCCAGCGGCGAGCGCGAGAACACCGGGGAG.

This clone was detected only a few times. The read terminates 3 residues before the CDR3 end, so the remaining end is supplied by the germline J gene. The chain joins TRBV18 to TRBJ1-5; 8 positions agree with TRBD1. V lost 4 bases and J lost 7; bases outside the gene matches: 9. Germline V gives CDR1 KGHSH, CDR2 LQKENI. The CDR3 spans 15 residues. The part of the CDR3 DNA that was read is TGTGCCAGCTCACTAGGACAGGGAAAAGAACAGCCC. It codes for CASSLGQGKEQP. The full CDR3 is CASSLGQGKEQPQHF. The variable domain in full, completed from reference TRBV18 and TRBJ1-5, reads NAGVMQNPRHLVRRRGQEARLRCSPMKGHSHVYWYRQLPEEGLKFMVYLQKENIIDESGMPKERFSAEFPKEGPSILRIQQVVRGDSAAYFCASSLGQGKEQPQHFGDGTRLSIL.

A note on this clone: The read ends 3 residues shy of where the CDR3 ends; the end is completed using the germline J gene. The chain joins TRBV7-9 to TRBJ2-2, with no clear D. V lost 1 base and J 1 base, leaving 4 bases between the germline ends. Germline CDR1 and CDR2: SEHNR and FQNEAQ (reference sequence). The CDR3 covers 14 residues. Partial CDR3 DNA: TGTGCCAGCAGCTTAGACGGGAACACCGGGGAG. It specifies CASSLDGNTGE. The entire CDR3 is CASSLDGNTGELFF.

This clone turned up a few times. The sequenced fragment ends 3 residues before the CDR3 boundary, so the rest is inferred from the germline J gene. This chain joins TRBV11-3 and TRBJ2-5, with 7 bases that match TRBD2. The CDR3 is 15 residues long. The germline V gene has CDR1 SGHNT and CDR2 YENEEA. With 5 bases clipped from V and 1 base from J, the junction kept 7 bases outside the gene matches. The CDR3 bases that were read are TGTGCCAGCAGCGCGGCTAGCGGTACCCAAGAGACC. It specifies CASSAASGTQET. The entire CDR3 is CASSAASGTQETQYF. Combining the CDR3 with reference TRBV11-3 and TRBJ2-5 gives the whole variable domain EAGVVQSPRYKIIEKKQPVAFWCNPISGHNTLYWYLQNLGQGPELLIRYENEEAVDDSQLPKDRFSAERLKGVDSTLKIQPAELGDSAVYLCASSAASGTQETQYFGPGTRLLVL.

Concerning this clone: The sequence runs out 3 residues before the end of the CDR3; the remainder is reconstructed from the germline J gene. The chain carries TRBV30 and TRBJ2-2; 8 nucleotides align to TRBD2. CDR3 length: 12 amino acids. Germline V lookup: CDR1 GTSNPN, CDR2 SVGIG (reference sequence). The CDR3 region is CAWSVTGGRLFF. Partial CDR3 DNA: TGTGCCTGGAGTGTAACGGGGGGGCGG.

The covered CDR3 bases are TGTGCCAGTAGACCAGACAGGGGAAATGAG. This gives the protein CASRPDRGNE. In full, the CDR3 reads CASRPDRGNEQFF. J is TRBJ2-1 and V is TRBV19; TRBD1 agrees at 8 bases. The read is 3 residues too short to cover the CDR3 end, so that end is filled in from the germline J gene. Germline CDR1 is LNHDA and CDR2 is SQIVND (reference sequence). V shed 6 bases and J 7 bases; nucleotides not matched to a gene: 5. This CDR3 has 13 amino acids.

This clone came up a few times. The read comes to an end 3 residues before the CDR3 does, leaving the germline J gene to fill in the end. This chain links TRBV18 with TRBJ1-5; D might be TRBD1 (5 bases). Looked up from germline, CDR1 is KGHSH and CDR2 is LQKENI. Trimming removed 1 base from V and 6 bases from J, with 13 bases in between. The CDR3 consists of 15 residues. This CDR3 is CASSPQEGWGQPQHF. The DNA read from the CDR3 is TGTGCCAGCTCACCACAGGAGGGGTGGGGTCAGCCC.

Details on this clone: The CDR3 end lies 3 residues beyond the end of the read and is filled in from the germline J gene. The rearrangement uses TRBV7-6 and TRBJ2-5; 11 positions agree with TRBD2. With V trimmed by 2 bases and J by 1 base, 6 bases remained unmatched. The CDR3 length is 17 residues. Per germline, CDR1 SGHVS and CDR2 FNYEAQ. The sequenced part of the CDR3 DNA is TGTGCCAGCAGCTTAAGGCTAGCGGGGGGTAGCCAAGAGACC. This encodes CASSLRLAGGSQET. The entire CDR3 protein reads CASSLRLAGGSQETQYF.

Remarks on this clone: The read terminates 3 residues ahead of where the CDR3 ends, so the germline J gene completes it. V usage is TRBV6-1 and J usage is TRBJ2-5; weak D call: TRBD1 (5 bases). CDR3 length: 15 amino acids. The germline gives CDR1 MNHNS, CDR2 SASEGT. With 1 base removed from V and 1 base from J, the gap between germline ends came to 10 bases. The CDR3 loop reads CASSEGRVPQETQYF. The part of the CDR3 DNA that was read is TGTGCCAGCAGTGAAGGCAGGGTCCCCCAAGAGACC.

Details on this clone: The read finishes 3 residues shy of the CDR3 end, and the germline J gene is used to complete it. The rearrangement joins TRBV6-2 or TRBV6-3 to TRBJ2-7, with D maybe TRBD1 (7 bases). V was cut by 5 bases and J by 2 bases, with 16 bases left in between. There are 15 residues in the CDR3. Germline CDR1 is MNHEY and CDR2 is SVGEGT. The covered CDR3 bases are TGTGCCAGCAGTCCGGGCTCAGGGGGGACCTACGAG. It encodes CASSPGSGGTYE. The entire CDR3 is CASSPGSGGTYEQYF.

About this clone itself: The read terminates 3 residues before the CDR3 end, so the remaining end is supplied by the germline J gene. The chain employs TRBV18 and TRBJ1-4; D might be TRBD1 (5 bases). Trimming took 3 bases from V and 2 from J, leaving 19 bases between them. Germline V gives CDR1 KGHSH, CDR2 LQKENI. This CDR3 spans 18 amino acids. The CDR3 loop reads CASSPSPGGRSTNEKLFF. CDR3 DNA, as far as it was read: TGTGCCAGCTCACCGTCTCCCGGGGGAAGGTCTACTAATGAAAAA.

CDR3: CASSERAARDTGELFF. The CDR3 bases that were read are TGTGCCAGTAGCGAGAGAGCGGCAAGGGACACCGGGGAG. The genes are TRBV19 and TRBJ2-2, with TRBD2 as a possible D gene (5 bases). The CDR3 end falls 3 residues outside the read, so it is completed with the germline J gene. The germline CDR1 and CDR2 sequences are LNHDA and SQIVND (reference sequence). Deletions cut 6 bases from V and 3 bases from J, with 17 bases between. CDR3 size: 16 residues.

There are a few counts of this clone. Coverage ceases 3 residues before the CDR3 finishes, and the germline J gene fills in the end. J is TRBJ1-2 and V is TRBV18, with D possibly matching TRBD1 (6 bases). The length of the CDR3 is 14 residues. Deletions cut 3 bases from V and 2 bases from J, with 10 bases between. CDR1 KGHSH and CDR2 LQKENI come from the germline V gene. This chain's CDR3 is CASSPSDRNYGYTF. Partial CDR3 DNA: TGTGCCAGCTCACCCTCGGACAGAAACTATGGC.

Remarks on this clone: The CDR3 end is not reached by the read, which stops 3 residues before it; the germline J gene fills it in. The V gene is TRBV19, the J gene TRBJ2-3; 11 positions agree with TRBD2. This CDR3 contains 15 residues. The V gene's germline CDR1 is LNHDA and CDR2 SQIVND (reference sequence). With V trimmed by 6 bases and J by 0 bases, 2 bases remained unmatched. CDR3 sequence: CASSRTSGSTDTQYF. The sequenced part of the CDR3 DNA is TGTGCCAGTAGCCGGACTAGCGGGAGCACAGATACG.

By share, this clone counts as medium-sized. Read data end 3 residues before the CDR3 end; the end is taken from the germline J gene. The chain joins TRBV29-1 to TRBJ1-2; D not resolved. The CDR3 loop spans 11 amino acids. Trimming removed 5 bases at V and 2 bases at J, with 6 bases between. Germline CDR1 reads SQVTM; CDR2 reads ANQGSEA. The CDR3 is CSVLQNYGYTF. The part of the CDR3 DNA that was read is TGCAGCGTTCTACAGAACTATGGC.

This clone was detected only a few times. The read gets to within 3 residues of the CDR3 end, and the germline J gene fills in the rest. This rearrangement joins TRBV5-5 to TRBJ2-7, with 11 bases matching TRBD1. The V and J ends lost 3 bases and 3 bases, in that order; junction bases with no gene match: 5. This CDR3 has 15 residues. From germline, CDR1 is SGHKS and CDR2 YYEKEE (reference sequence). CDR3 DNA (partial): TGTGCCAGCAGCTCTACCGGGACAGGGGGCTACGAG. Protein product: CASSSTGTGGYE. The CDR3 reads in full as CASSSTGTGGYEQYF. The whole variable domain, remainder taken from reference TRBV5-5 and TRBJ2-7, is DAGVTQSPTHLIKTRGQQVTLRCSPISGHKSVSWYQQVLGQGPQFIFQYYEKEERGRGNFPDRFSARQFPNYSSELNVNALLLGDSALYLCASSSTGTGGYEQYFGPGTRLTVT.

The table lists this clone with a few counts. The read finishes 3 residues shy of the CDR3 end, and the germline J gene is used to complete it. This chain joins TRBV7-9 and TRBJ2-3; 7 positions agree with TRBD2. The V gene end was trimmed by 7 bases and the J gene end by 4 bases; junction bases not matched to a gene: 5. Germline V CDR1 and CDR2: SEHNR, FQNEAQ (reference sequence). The CDR3 length is 13 residues. The CDR3 here is CASTLGGADTQYF. The part of the CDR3 DNA that was read is TGTGCCAGCACCCTGGGGGGGGCAGATACG.

This clone was detected only a few times. The read terminates 3 residues ahead of where the CDR3 ends, so the germline J gene completes it. The chain links TRBV18 to TRBJ2-2; maybe TRBD1 (5 bases). V shed 3 bases and J shed 4 bases, with 12 bases lying between them. Germline CDR1 is KGHSH and CDR2 is LQKENI. The CDR3 is 15 amino acids. The CDR3 sequence is CASSPLIQGTGELFF. The CDR3 bases that were read are TGTGCCAGCTCACCCTTAATTCAGGGCACCGGGGAG.

This clone occurred a few times. The read stops 3 residues short of the end of the CDR3; the missing end is completed from the germline J gene. V and J are TRBV19 and TRBJ1-1; 7 bases are shared with TRBD1. CDR3 length: 15 amino acids. The trim removed 5 bases at V and 4 bases at J, leaving 10 bases unmatched. Germline V lookup: CDR1 LNHDA, CDR2 SQIVND (reference sequence). CDR3 DNA, as far as it was read: TGTGCCAGTAGTCCCTTGACAGGGCTAGGCACTGAA. Its translation: CASSPLTGLGTE. The full CDR3 protein is CASSPLTGLGTEAFF.